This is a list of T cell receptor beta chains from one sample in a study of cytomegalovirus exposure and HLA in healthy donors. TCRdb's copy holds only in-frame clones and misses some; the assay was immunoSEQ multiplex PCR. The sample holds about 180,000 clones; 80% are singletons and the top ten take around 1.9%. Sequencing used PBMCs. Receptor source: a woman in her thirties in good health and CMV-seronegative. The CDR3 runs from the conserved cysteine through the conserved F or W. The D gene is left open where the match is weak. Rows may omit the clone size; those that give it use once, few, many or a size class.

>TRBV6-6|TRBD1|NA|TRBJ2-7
CASSHGQAYEQYF
TGTGCCAGCAGCCATGGACAGGCCTACGAGCAGTACTTC
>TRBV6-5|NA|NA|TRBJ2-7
CASSYLEGTLEQYF
TGTGCCAGCAGTTACCTGGAGGGTACGTTGGAGCAGTACTTC
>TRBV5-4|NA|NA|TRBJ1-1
CASSLWGGNTEAFF
TGTGCCAGCAGCTTGTGGGGCGGAAACACTGAAGCTTTCTTT
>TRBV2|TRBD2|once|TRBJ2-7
CASGRGATYEQYF
TGTGCCAGCGGGCGGGGGGCTACCTACGAGCAGTACTTC
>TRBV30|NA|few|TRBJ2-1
CAWSGYGVYKEQFF
TGTGCCTGGAGTGGTTACGGGGTCTACAAGGAGCAGTTCTTC
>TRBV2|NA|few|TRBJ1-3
CASIPDNSGNTIYF
TGTGCCAGCATTCCTGACAACTCTGGAAACACCATATATTTT
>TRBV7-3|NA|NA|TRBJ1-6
CASSLQGKLNSPLHF
TGTGCCAGCAGCTTACAGGGGAAACTGAATTCACCCCTCCACTTT
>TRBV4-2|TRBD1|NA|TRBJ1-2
CASSQAVGTGRGGLYGYTF
TGTGCCAGCAGCCAAGCCGTTGGGACAGGGAGAGGGGGCCTCTATGGCTACACCTTC
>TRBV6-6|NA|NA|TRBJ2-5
CASSSRAGETQYF
TGTGCCAGCAGTTCCCGCGCGGGGGAGACCCAGTACTTC
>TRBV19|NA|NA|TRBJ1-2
CATLRTPWIYGYTF
TGTGCCACGCTACGGACTCCCTGGATCTATGGCTACACCTTC
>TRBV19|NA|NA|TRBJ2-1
CASSAQGSPSYNEQFF
TGTGCCAGTAGCGCACAGGGCTCCCCCTCCTACAATGAGCAGTTCTTC
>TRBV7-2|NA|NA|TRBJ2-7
CASSLYQGGIYEQYF
TGTGCCAGCAGCTTATATCAGGGAGGAATCTACGAGCAGTACTTC
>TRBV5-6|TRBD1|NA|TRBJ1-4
CASSSRGRTNEKLFF
TGTGCCAGCAGCTCCAGGGGGCGGACTAATGAAAAACTGTTTTTT
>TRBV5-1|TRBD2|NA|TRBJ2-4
CASSLVGTTGTKNIQYF
TGCGCCAGCAGCTTGGTTGGGACTACGGGCACCAAAAACATTCAGTACTTC
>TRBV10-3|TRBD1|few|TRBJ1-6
CAISETLDRGSYNSPLHF
TGTGCCATCAGTGAGACTTTGGACAGGGGGTCCTATAATTCACCCCTCCACTTT
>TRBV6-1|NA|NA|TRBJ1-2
CASTNPGRSNYGYTF
TGTGCCAGCACCAACCCAGGCAGATCTAACTATGGCTACACCTTC
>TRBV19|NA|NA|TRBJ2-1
CASSLMGLQSENEQFF
TGTGCCAGTAGCCTCATGGGACTCCAATCCGAGAATGAGCAGTTCTTC
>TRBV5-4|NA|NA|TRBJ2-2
CASSPSGPLGTGELFF
TGTGCCAGCAGCCCCAGCGGGCCGTTAGGGACCGGGGAGCTGTTTTTT
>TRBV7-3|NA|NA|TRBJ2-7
CASSPSQGSHYEQYF
TGTGCCAGCAGCCCTTCCCAGGGCAGCCACTACGAGCAGTACTTC
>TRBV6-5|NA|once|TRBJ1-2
CASSPGQSYGYTF
TGTGCCAGCAGTCCTGGACAGAGCTATGGCTACACCTTC
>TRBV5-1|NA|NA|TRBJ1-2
CASSLAPASGRGGKPLDYGYTF
TGCGCCAGCAGCTTGGCCCCGGCATCTGGGCGGGGGGGTAAGCCCTTGGACTATGGCTACACCTTC
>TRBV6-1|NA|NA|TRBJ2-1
CASSLRGNGNNEQFF
TGTGCCAGCAGTCTACGCGGGAACGGGAACAATGAGCAGTTCTTC
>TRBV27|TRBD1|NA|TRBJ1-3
CASSLTGGSGNTIYF
TGTGCCAGCAGTCTAACAGGGGGCTCTGGAAACACCATATATTTT
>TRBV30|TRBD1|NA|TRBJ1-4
CAWVDRVAEKLFF
TGTGCCTGGGTGGACAGGGTCGCCGAAAAACTGTTTTTT
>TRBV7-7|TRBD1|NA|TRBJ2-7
CASSLSGQGFDEQYF
TGTGCCAGCAGCTTATCGGGACAGGGGTTCGACGAGCAGTACTTC
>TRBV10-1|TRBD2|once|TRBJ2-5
CASSESSGGGETQYF
TGCGCCAGCAGTGAGTCTAGCGGGGGTGGAGAGACCCAGTACTTC
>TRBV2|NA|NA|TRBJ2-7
CASRESREQYF
TGTGCCAGCAGGGAGAGTCGCGAGCAGTACTTC
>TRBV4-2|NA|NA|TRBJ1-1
CASSPEGMNTEAFF
TGTGCCAGCAGCCCCGAGGGAATGAACACTGAAGCTTTCTTT
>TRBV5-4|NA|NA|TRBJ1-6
CASRDGQPTGYNSPLHF
TGTGCCAGCAGGGATGGACAGCCAACCGGCTATAATTCACCCCTCCACTTT
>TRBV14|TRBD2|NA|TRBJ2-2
CASSLTSGFNTGELFF
TGTGCCAGCAGCTTGACTAGCGGTTTCAACACCGGGGAGCTGTTTTTT
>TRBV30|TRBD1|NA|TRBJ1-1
CAASTFSGQGGAFF
TGTGCCGCGAGCACGTTTTCCGGACAGGGAGGCGCTTTCTTT
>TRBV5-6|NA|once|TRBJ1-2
CASSFSVLVANYGYTF
TGTGCCAGCAGCTTCTCAGTTTTGGTGGCTAACTATGGCTACACCTTC
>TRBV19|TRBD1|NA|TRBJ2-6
CASSSPQGLGANVLTF
TGTGCCAGTAGTAGCCCACAGGGGCTTGGGGCCAACGTCCTGACTTTC
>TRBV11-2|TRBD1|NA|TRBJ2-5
CASSLRGQSQETQYF
TGTGCCAGCAGCCTTCGGGGACAGTCCCAAGAGACCCAGTACTTC
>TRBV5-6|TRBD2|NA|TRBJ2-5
CASSLSGGGETQYF
TGTGCCAGCAGCTTGAGCGGGGGAGGGGAGACCCAGTACTTC
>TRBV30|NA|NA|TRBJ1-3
CAWSDQLGRNTIYF
TGTGCCTGGAGTGACCAATTGGGGCGCAACACCATATATTTT
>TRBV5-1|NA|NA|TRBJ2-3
CASSLDRPGTDTQYF
TGCGCCAGCAGCTTGGATCGACCAGGGACAGATACGCAGTATTTT
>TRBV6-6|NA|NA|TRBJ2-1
CASATGLGNEQFF
TGTGCCAGCGCAACAGGGCTGGGGAATGAGCAGTTCTTC
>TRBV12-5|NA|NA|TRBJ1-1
CASVRVGMNTEAFF
TGTGCTAGTGTGAGGGTGGGGATGAACACTGAAGCTTTCTTT
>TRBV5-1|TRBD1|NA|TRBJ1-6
CASSLGAGGWDSPLHF
TGCGCCAGCAGCTTGGGTGCAGGGGGCTGGGATTCACCCCTCCACTTT
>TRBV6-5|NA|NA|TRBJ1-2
CASMGVGGGYTF
TGTGCCTCCATGGGTGTCGGGGGAGGCTACACCTTC
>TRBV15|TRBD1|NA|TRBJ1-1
CATSASTGELEAFF
TGTGCCACCAGCGCCTCGACAGGGGAACTTGAAGCTTTCTTT
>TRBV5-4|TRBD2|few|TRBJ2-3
CASSPVAGVTDTQYF
TGTGCCAGCAGCCCTGTAGCGGGGGTGACAGATACGCAGTATTTT
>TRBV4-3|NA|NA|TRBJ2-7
CASSQDLGGGVEQYF
TGCGCCAGCAGCCAAGATCTCGGAGGCGGCGTAGAGCAGTACTTC
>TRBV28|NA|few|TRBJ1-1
CASSEEGEAFF
TGTGCCAGCAGTGAAGAGGGAGAAGCTTTCTTT